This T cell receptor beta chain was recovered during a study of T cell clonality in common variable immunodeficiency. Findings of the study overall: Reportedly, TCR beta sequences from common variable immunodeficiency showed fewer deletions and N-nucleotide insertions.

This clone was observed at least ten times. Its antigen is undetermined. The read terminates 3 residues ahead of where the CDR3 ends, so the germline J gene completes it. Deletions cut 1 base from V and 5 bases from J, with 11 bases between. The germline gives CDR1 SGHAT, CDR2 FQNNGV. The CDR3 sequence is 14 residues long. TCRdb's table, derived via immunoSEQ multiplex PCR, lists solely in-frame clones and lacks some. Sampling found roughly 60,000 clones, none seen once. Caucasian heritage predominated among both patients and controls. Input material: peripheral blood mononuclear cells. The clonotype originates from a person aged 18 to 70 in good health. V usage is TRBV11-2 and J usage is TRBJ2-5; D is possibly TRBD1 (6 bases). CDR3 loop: CASSLGQVRETQYF. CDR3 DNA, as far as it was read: TGTGCCAGCAGCTTAGGACAGGTCCGGGAGACC.